The present TCR beta chain was sequenced within a study of blood T cell repertoires in COVID-19. Study at large: Samples of COVID-19 (acute and convalescent) were obtained from the United States, Italy and Spain. Sample material is recorded as cDNA or gDNA derived from T cells, B-cell-depleted T cells, or PBMCs.

In the original workflow: Amplified reference gene primers provided the basis for estimating nucleated cell counts. Clones were read by immunoSEQ multiplex PCR, and TCRdb kept only the in-frame ones, dropping some. V and J calls and clone size are copied from that table; D and trimming were computed from the DNA. The sample shows 100,000 or so clones, approximately 80% of them seen only once. Trimming took off 0 bases at V and 1 base at J, with 12 bases between the two ends. The germline CDR1 and CDR2 sequences are LNHNV and YYDKDF (reference sequence). This CDR3 comprises 16 residues. As to this clone: This sample includes further DNA sequences coding for the same CDR3.

The chain carries TRBV15 and TRBJ1-1; D call uncertain. The sequencing input was peripheral blood. The origin of this receptor is a man aged 80 or over with acute or convalescent COVID-19. The CDR3 sequence: CATSRDLGVGNTEAFF. The CDR3 bases are TGTGCCACCAGCAGAGATCTCGGGGTCGGGAACACTGAAGCTTTCTTT.